This entry lists 24 T cell receptor beta chains sequenced from one sample in a study of T cells in Graves' hyperthyroidism and ophthalmopathy. RNA transcripts provided the source from which TCR beta CDR3 regions were amplified. An initial round of RT-PCR targeting the TCR CDR3 relied on the HTBI primer set. Each CDR3 protein gets one entry after TCRdb re-called the multiplex PCR reads with MiXCR. Among hundreds of thousands of distinct CDR3 sequences, around 16% were seen once, and the ten largest hold approximately 3.9%. The sample consisted of blood. Every receptor here comes from a woman aged 25-40 years with Graves' hyperthyroidism.

This chain connects TRBV10-1 to TRBJ2-5, with 11 bases aligning to TRBD1. This CDR3 is 14 amino acids long. In germline, CDR1 is WNHNN, CDR2 SYGVQD (reference sequence). V lost 11 bases and J lost 4; bases outside the gene matches: 9. The CDR3 loop is CAPRDRGFVETQYF. For the CDR3, the DNA is TGCGCCCCCCGGGACAGGGGGTTTGTAGAGACCCAGTACTTC.

The chain recombines TRBV28 with TRBJ2-1; 9 nucleotides line up with TRBD2. The CDR3 spans 17 residues. The junction had 23 bases not matched to a gene; V was cut back by 7 bases and J by 13 bases. CDR1 and CDR2 from the germline V gene are MDHEN and SYDVKM. The DNA for the CDR3 is TGTGCCAGCATCGGAGCTAGCGGGATAGCTTTACGCGAAGGACAGTTCTTC. It specifies CASIGASGIALREGQFF.

The chain carries TRBV10-3 and TRBJ2-1; 7 bases fit TRBD2. Germline V gives CDR1 ENHRY, CDR2 SYGVKD. This CDR3 comprises 16 residues. The trim removed 0 bases at V and 8 bases at J, leaving 10 bases unmatched. The CDR3 is CAISESKRGRSDEQFF. CDR3 nucleotide sequence: TGTGCCATCAGTGAGTCCAAGCGGGGCAGGTCGGATGAGCAGTTCTTC.

For this clonotype: A read error may be the cause here, since a much bigger clone is one base away. The V gene is TRBV20-1, the J gene TRBJ2-7, with unresolved D. The CDR3 consists of 14 residues. Germline assignment: CDR1 DFQATT and CDR2 SNEGSKA (reference sequence). In DNA, the CDR3 is TGCAGTGCTAGGGACCTCTCGCTCTCCTACAAGCAGTACTTC. As protein: CSARDLSLSYKQYF.

This clonotype occurred many times. The chain carries TRBV28 and TRBJ2-7, with D perhaps matching TRBD2 (7 bases). V shed 7 bases and J shed 7 bases, with 20 bases lying between them. Germline V gene sequence: CDR1 MDHEN, CDR2 SYDVKM. The CDR3 is made up of 14 amino acids. The chain's CDR3 is CASNPWRGRFEQYF. The CDR3 DNA is TGTGCCAGCAACCCCTGGCGGGGGCGCTTTGAGCAGTACTTC. Combining the CDR3 with reference TRBV28 and TRBJ2-7 gives the whole variable domain DVKVTQSSRYLVKRTGEKVFLECVQDMDHENMFWYRQDPGLGLRLIYFSYDVKMKEKGDIPEGYSVSREKKERFSLILESASTNQTSMYLCASNPWRGRFEQYFGPGTRLTVT.

The V call is TRBV3-1, the J call TRBJ1-2; TRBD1 agrees at 10 bases. Germline V lookup: CDR1 LGHDT, CDR2 YNNKEL (reference sequence). V shed 2 bases and J 4 bases; nucleotides not matched to a gene: 4. This CDR3 spans 15 amino acids. CDR3 residues: CASSQPGQGSYGYTF. The CDR3 DNA reads TGTGCCAGCAGCCAACCGGGACAGGGGAGCTATGGCTACACCTTC.

This clonotype was seen at least ten times. This chain connects TRBV7-2 to TRBJ2-1; D is perhaps TRBD1 or TRBD2 (7 bases each). The germline CDR1 and CDR2 sequences are SGHTA and FQGNSA. The CDR3 has 15 amino acids. The V end lost 2 bases, the J end lost 12 bases, and 20 bases lay between the germline ends. The CDR3 DNA reads TGTGCCAGCAGCTTATTTCAGGGAGGGGGCGTCTGGCAGTTCTTC. Its protein is CASSLFQGGGVWQFF.

This clonotype was detected many times. The rearrangement uses TRBV2 and TRBJ2-3, with 8 positions matching TRBD1. CDR3 size: 15 residues. After removal of 6 bases from V and 3 bases from J, the junction contained 8 bases not matched to a gene. CDR1 and CDR2 from the germline V gene are SNHLY and FYNNEI. The CDR3 nucleotides read TGTGCCAGCAGGCTGACAGGGGTTGGGACAGATACGCAGTATTTT. Translating gives CASRLTGVGTDTQYF.

This clonotype was picked up many times. CDR3 DNA: TGCAGTGCTAGAGAGGACTATACAGATACGCAGTATTTT. Residues: CSAREDYTDTQYF. The chain couples TRBV20-1 to TRBJ2-3; D might be TRBD2 (6 bases). Germline CDR1 is DFQATT and CDR2 is SNEGSKA (reference sequence). The CDR3 covers 13 residues. The V end was cut by 0 bases, the J end by 3 bases, with 7 bases between.

This clonotype has at least ten counts. The chain links TRBV12-5 to TRBJ2-3; D is unclear. The CDR3 has 13 amino acids. The V gene lost 3 bases and the J gene lost 4 bases, with 8 bases spanning the gap. The V gene's germline CDR1 is LGHNT and CDR2 FRNRAP. CDR3 loop: CASGFLRADTQYF. The DNA for the CDR3 is TGTGCTAGTGGTTTCCTACGTGCAGATACGCAGTATTTT.

The chain recombines TRBV18 with TRBJ2-1; no clear D gene. The CDR3 length is 16 residues. V shed 2 bases and J shed 3 bases, with 14 bases lying between them. CDR1 and CDR2 (germline): KGHSH, LQKENI. For the CDR3, the DNA is TGTGCCAGCTCACCATCCCCCAGTTTGTACTACAATGAGCAGTTCTTC. Protein sequence: CASSPSPSLYYNEQFF.

This clonotype showed up just a few times. The chain's CDR3 is CAWGSGAVAEQYF. In nucleotides, the CDR3 is TGTGCCTGGGGTTCCGGGGCCGTGGCCGAGCAGTACTTC. J is TRBJ2-7 and V is TRBV30, with D perhaps assigned TRBD1 or TRBD2 (5 bases each). Germline CDR1 reads GTSNPN; CDR2 reads SVGIG (reference sequence). Trimming took 5 bases from V and 6 from J, leaving 17 bases between them. This CDR3 is built from 13 residues.

This clonotype was counted a few times. The V call is TRBV2, the J call TRBJ1-2; D remains ambiguous. This CDR3 has 11 amino acids. Germline lookup yields CDR1 SNHLY and CDR2 FYNNEI. The ends were cut back, 5 bases at V and 7 bases at J, with 8 bases in the middle. CDR3 coding DNA: TGTGCCAGCAGTCTGGGCTGTGGCTACACCTTC. The encoded protein is CASSLGCGYTF.

In its sample, this clonotype was seen many times. This chain connects TRBV7-9 to TRBJ1-1; D possibly corresponds to TRBD1 (5 bases). From germline, CDR1 is SEHNR and CDR2 FQNEAQ (reference sequence). The CDR3 length is 13 residues. Trimming took off 5 bases at V and 1 base at J, with 8 bases between the two ends. The CDR3 protein is CASSKGQNTEAFF. CDR3 sequence (DNA): TGTGCCAGCAGCAAGGGGCAGAACACTGAAGCTTTCTTT.

The rearrangement uses TRBV6-1 and TRBJ1-3; D possibly corresponds to TRBD1 (5 bases). CDR1 MNHNS and CDR2 SASEGT come from the germline V gene. The CDR3 sequence is 15 residues long. V dropped 6 bases and J dropped 0 bases, with 12 bases sitting between them. The CDR3 loop is CASRVDTSSGNTIYF. Here the CDR3 DNA reads TGTGCCAGCAGGGTGGACACTTCCTCTGGAAACACCATATATTTT.

This clonotype turned up a few times. Possible read error: a much larger clone is one base away. The chain is built from TRBV7-3 and TRBJ2-3, with 11 bases matching TRBD2. This CDR3 contains 14 residues. The junction had 9 bases not matched to a gene; V was cut back by 8 bases and J by 8 bases. Germline values: CDR1 SGHTA, CDR2 FQGTGA. As DNA, the CDR3 is TGTGCCAGCGGCATAGCGGGAGGGCCGAGTACGCAGTATTTT. This sequence encodes CASGIAGGPSTQYF.

This clonotype showed up many times. The rearrangement uses TRBV28 and TRBJ2-3; 9 bases fit TRBD2. Germline V lookup: CDR1 MDHEN, CDR2 SYDVKM. The V gene end was trimmed by 7 bases and the J gene end by 2 bases; junction bases not matched to a gene: 7. There are 15 residues in the CDR3. The CDR3 nucleotides are TGTGCCAGCACTATAGCGGGAGTGGTCACAGATACGCAGTATTTT. It yields the protein CASTIAGVVTDTQYF.

This chain uses TRBV29-1 with TRBJ1-1; unclear D gene. Germline CDR1 SQVTM, CDR2 ANQGSEA. V shed 7 bases and J shed 3 bases, with 12 bases lying between them. CDR3 length: 12 amino acids. CDR3 amino acids: CSAGSMHTEAFF. CDR3 in DNA: TGCAGCGCGGGCAGCATGCACACTGAAGCTTTCTTT. The full variable domain, completed using reference TRBV29-1 and TRBJ1-1, is SAVISQKPSRDICQRGTSLTIQCQVDSQVTMMFWYRQQPGQSLTLIATANQGSEATYESGFVIDKFPISRPNLTFSTLTVSNMSPEDSSIYLCSAGSMHTEAFFGQGTRLTVV.

Ten or more counts support this clonotype. J is TRBJ1-5 and V is TRBV28, with D uncertain. From germline, CDR1 is MDHEN and CDR2 SYDVKM. Trimming took 4 bases from V and 7 from J, leaving 8 bases between them. This CDR3 contains 12 residues. The CDR3 DNA sequence: TGTGCCAGCAGTTACAGCTTGCAGCCCCAGCATTTT. Encoded protein: CASSYSLQPQHF.

There are a few counts of this clonotype. One end of the junction is discordant with germline, which a read error may explain. The rearrangement links TRBV19 to TRBJ1-1; tentatively, D is TRBD1 (5 bases). CDR3 length equals 15 residues. CDR1 is LNHDA and CDR2 is SQIVND in the germline V gene (reference sequence). CDR3 region: CASSILTGSGRETFF. The CDR3 nucleotides read TGTGCCAGTAGTATTTTAACCGGGTCGGGACGTGAAACTTTCTTT.

J is TRBJ2-1 and V is TRBV6-1; 9 bases agree with TRBD1. Germline-derived CDR1 and CDR2 are MNHNS and SASEGT. V trimming: 5 bases; J trimming: 0 bases; junction bases outside the gene matches: 8. The CDR3 spans 17 residues. The DNA of the CDR3 is TGTGCCAGCAGTATGTTAACAGGGGGCAGCTCCTACAATGAGCAGTTCTTC. This gives the protein CASSMLTGGSSYNEQFF.

This clonotype was seen at least ten times. The chain has TRBV9 and TRBJ2-7; 8 nucleotides match TRBD2. The junction had 7 bases not matched to a gene; V was cut back by 1 base and J by 4 bases. CDR1 and CDR2 from the germline V gene are SGDLS and YYNGEE. This CDR3 comprises 15 residues. This chain's CDR3 is CASSVSAGVSYEQYF. The CDR3 bases are TGTGCCAGCAGCGTATCAGCGGGAGTGTCATACGAGCAGTACTTC.

The chain carries TRBV20-1 and TRBJ1-3, with 8 nucleotides matching TRBD1. V gave up 3 bases and J gave up 0 bases; unmatched junction bases: 16. The CDR3 covers 19 residues. CDR1 DFQATT and CDR2 SNEGSKA come from the germline V gene (reference sequence). This CDR3 reads CSASPGGQGLSPSGNTIYF. The CDR3 DNA reads TGCAGTGCTAGCCCCGGAGGACAGGGCTTATCTCCCTCTGGAAACACCATATATTTT.

This clonotype was detected ten times or more. This chain uses TRBV12-3 or TRBV12-4 with TRBJ2-1, with D perhaps being TRBD1 or TRBD2 (5 bases each). With 1 base removed from V and 5 bases from J, the gap between germline ends came to 12 bases. This CDR3 is built from 15 residues. CDR3 coding DNA: TGTGCCAGCAGTTTAGGGTGGGGGACCAACAATGAGCAGTTCTTC. This translates into CASSLGWGTNNEQFF.